This entry lists 17 T cell receptor beta chains sequenced from one sample in a study of T cell repertoires in cytomegalovirus infection. For these TCRs, the target antigens are not known. TCRdb used MiXCR to reprocess the reads, holding one entry per CDR3 protein. The sample shows 250,000 to 300,000 distinct CDR3 sequences, around 20% of them seen only once. This material consisted of cultured PBMCs, taken from culture after CMV antigen stimulation. The source of these receptors is a human donor in good health (CMV status not recorded). Some clones in this sample may be carry-over from other donors' samples.

This chain uses TRBV7-8 with TRBJ2-1; D unresolved. CDR1 is SGHVS, CDR2 FQNEAQ, per germline. Trimming left V 0 bases short and J 4 bases short, with 10 bases between. The CDR3 has 15 amino acids. The DNA of the CDR3 is TGTGCCAGCAGCTTAGCGCAGAGCAAATACAATGAGCAGTTCTTC. Translated, it gives CASSLAQSKYNEQFF. Full variable domain (remainder filled in from reference TRBV7-8 and TRBJ2-1): GAGVSQSPRYKVAKRGQDVALRCDPISGHVSLFWYQQALGQGPEFLTYFQNEAQLDKSGLPSDRFFAERPEGSVSTLKIQRTQQEDSAVYLCASSLAQSKYNEQFFGPGTRLTVL.

The sample holds many counts of this clonotype. The chain employs TRBV11-3 and TRBJ2-3; 9 bases align to TRBD1. The V segment lost 5 bases and the J segment 7 bases; nucleotides outside the gene matches: 1. The CDR3 has 12 residues. CDR1 is SGHNT, CDR2 YENEEA, per germline. The CDR3 nucleotides read TGTGCCAGCAGCGGACAGGGGAATACGCAGTATTTT. This encodes CASSGQGNTQYF.

The chain uses TRBV6-2 or TRBV6-3 and TRBJ2-5; 11 bases are shared with TRBD2. The ends lost 6 bases at V and 4 bases at J; junction bases unmatched: 4. CDR3 size: 14 residues. CDR1 is MNHEY, CDR2 SVGEGT, per germline. CDR3 in amino acids: CASRNLAGGETQYF. The CDR3 region has the DNA TGTGCCAGCAGAAACCTAGCGGGAGGAGAGACCCAGTACTTC.

The chain has TRBV19 and TRBJ1-1; the match to TRBD1 covers 8 bases. This CDR3 region has 16 residues. V shed 7 bases and J 0 bases; nucleotides not matched to a gene: 10. The germline V gene encodes CDR1 LNHDA and CDR2 SQIVND (reference sequence). The chain's CDR3 is CASTTGTGRMNTEAFF. CDR3 coding DNA: TGTGCCAGTACCACCGGGACAGGACGGATGAACACTGAAGCTTTCTTT.

Ten or more counts support this clonotype. The chain is built from TRBV7-8 and TRBJ2-1; 14 bases match TRBD2. The V and J ends lost 1 base and 7 bases, in that order; junction bases with no gene match: 9. Germline V gene sequence: CDR1 SGHVS, CDR2 FQNEAQ. The CDR3 consists of 18 residues. The CDR3 region is CASSLVVTSGRARNEQFF. The CDR3 DNA sequence: TGTGCCAGCAGCTTAGTCGTGACTAGCGGGAGGGCCCGGAATGAGCAGTTCTTC. The whole variable domain, filled in from reference TRBV7-8 and TRBJ2-1, reads GAGVSQSPRYKVAKRGQDVALRCDPISGHVSLFWYQQALGQGPEFLTYFQNEAQLDKSGLPSDRFFAERPEGSVSTLKIQRTQQEDSAVYLCASSLVVTSGRARNEQFFGPGTRLTVL.

The gene calls are TRBV6-1 and TRBJ2-1; TRBD2 matches at 13 bases. CDR1 and CDR2 from the germline V gene are MNHNS and SASEGT. V shed 4 bases, J shed 7 bases, and the junction held 4 bases outside the gene matches. The CDR3 extends over 15 amino acids. The CDR3 loop reads CASSGGTSGNNEQFF. The CDR3 bases are TGTGCCAGCAGTGGCGGGACTAGCGGGAATAATGAGCAGTTCTTC.

This clonotype was observed at least ten times. The J gene is TRBJ1-1, the V gene TRBV12-3 or TRBV12-4; weak D call: TRBD1 (5 bases). The CDR3 extends over 13 amino acids. V gave up 8 bases and J gave up 4 bases, with 14 bases separating them. CDR3 residues: CASGLRGSTEAFF. As DNA, the CDR3 is TGTGCCAGCGGCCTTCGGGGGAGCACTGAAGCTTTCTTT.

There are many counts of this clonotype. This rearrangement joins TRBV7-8 to TRBJ2-1; maybe TRBD1 (6 bases). Germline-derived CDR1 and CDR2 are SGHVS and FQNEAQ. The CDR3 runs to 14 residues. V lost 4 bases and J lost 5, with 12 bases in between. CDR3 region: CASSYREGDNEQFF. The CDR3 DNA reads TGTGCCAGCAGCTACCGAGAGGGGGACAATGAGCAGTTCTTC.

This sequence joins TRBV20-1 and TRBJ2-3; D is undetermined. In germline, CDR1 is DFQATT, CDR2 SNEGSKA (reference sequence). The CDR3 contains 11 residues. V dropped 3 bases and J dropped 9 bases, with 10 bases sitting between them. The CDR3 nucleotides are TGCAGTGCTAGTGACCCTTCGACGCAGTATTTT. Translating gives CSASDPSTQYF.

This clonotype was seen ten or more times. The J gene is TRBJ1-3, the V gene TRBV12-3 or TRBV12-4; D is undetermined. The CDR3 loop spans 16 amino acids. Trimming stripped 6 bases from V and 1 base from J, with 16 bases between. The DNA of the CDR3 is TGTGCCAGCAGAAGACCCTCGGACGGTTCTGGAAACACCATATATTTT. Translation: CASRRPSDGSGNTIYF.

V is TRBV7-2 and J is TRBJ1-3; 7 positions match TRBD1. Germline-derived CDR1 and CDR2 are SGHTA and FQGNSA. This CDR3 is 15 amino acids long. Trimming at V came to 5 bases and at J to 3 bases, leaving 7 bases not matched to a gene. This CDR3 reads CASSPRGQRGNTIYF. CDR3 sequence (DNA): TGTGCCAGCAGCCCGAGGGGACAGCGTGGAAACACCATATATTTT.

This clonotype has a count of ten or more. The rearrangement uses TRBV7-9 and TRBJ2-7, with D maybe TRBD1 (5 bases). Per the germline V gene, CDR1 is SEHNR and CDR2 is FQNEAQ (reference sequence). The CDR3 runs to 13 residues. Trimming stripped 0 bases from V and 2 bases from J, with 5 bases between. CDR3 in amino acids: CASSLARAYEQYF. The CDR3 DNA reads as TGTGCCAGCAGCTTAGCCAGGGCCTACGAGCAGTACTTC.

This rearrangement joins TRBV12-3 or TRBV12-4 to TRBJ1-1, with D perhaps matching TRBD1 (6 bases). The CDR3 loop spans 17 amino acids. Trimming left V 6 bases short and J 5 bases short, with 25 bases between. CDR3 amino acids: CASSWDTLGYRGTEAFF. The CDR3 nucleotides are TGTGCCAGCAGCTGGGACACCCTAGGGTACCGAGGGACTGAAGCTTTCTTT.

In this sample, this clonotype turned up a few times. The chain couples TRBV11-2 to TRBJ1-6; 7 bases match TRBD1. The CDR3 is made up of 17 amino acids. The germline gives CDR1 SGHAT, CDR2 FQNNGV. Unmatched junction bases numbered 6, after V lost 2 bases and J lost 2 bases. CDR3 amino acids: CASSLMDRLAYNSPLHF. Here the CDR3 DNA reads TGTGCCAGCAGCTTAATGGACAGGCTCGCCTATAATTCACCCCTCCACTTT.

This clonotype was counted between two and nine times. The CDR3 nucleotides read TGTGCCAGCAGCTCCACAGGGCTACCCCTCCACTTT. It yields the protein CASSSTGLPLHF. The chain is built from TRBV7-2 and TRBJ1-6; D may be TRBD1 (6 bases). There are 12 residues in the CDR3. The germline gives CDR1 SGHTA, CDR2 FQGNSA. The germline V and J ends were trimmed by 4 bases and 12 bases, with 10 bases remaining between them.

This clonotype was found a few times. V usage is TRBV4-1 and J usage is TRBJ1-1, with 8 bases identical to TRBD1. CDR3 size: 15 residues. V lost 6 bases and J lost 4; bases outside the gene matches: 10. Germline CDR1 is MGHRA and CDR2 is YSYEKL. The CDR3 loop is CASSGNQGAVTEAFF. CDR3 DNA: TGCGCCAGCAGTGGTAATCAGGGGGCGGTCACTGAAGCTTTCTTT.

V usage is TRBV14 and J usage is TRBJ2-1, with D possibly being TRBD1 (5 bases). Germline V gives CDR1 SGHDN, CDR2 FVKESK. The germline V and J ends were trimmed by 4 bases and 3 bases, with 10 bases remaining between them. The CDR3 totals 14 residues. The CDR3 region has the DNA TGTGCCAGCAGCCGAGCTGACAGCTACAATGAGCAGTTCTTC. Protein: CASSRADSYNEQFF.